These 14 T cell receptor beta chains were sequenced from one sample in a study of T cell changes during pregnancy in multiple sclerosis (dated by TCRdb to the late 2010s). The library was prepared using the immunoSEQ multiplex PCR assay. What TCRdb holds here is the immuneACCESS table cut down to in-frame rearrangements. Part of the clones is not present; checked against another copy, under half of the missing clones reflect an unresolved V gene, and the others are unexplained. The sample table lists tens of thousands of clones, around 93% of them with a count of one. Clones ranked in the top ten supply about 0.93% of the sample. The sequenced sample was peripheral blood, obtained in the first trimester of pregnancy. The receptors were sampled from a female donor with multiple sclerosis, enrolled in a pregnancy study.

The chain recombines TRBV29-1 with TRBJ2-3, with 12 bases matching TRBD2. This CDR3 comprises 14 residues. The V gene's germline CDR1 is SQVTM and CDR2 ANQGSEA. J was trimmed by 4 bases and V by 5 bases; bases with no gene match: 4. The CDR3 DNA sequence: TGCAGCGTTCCCCTAGCGGGAGGGTCAGATACGCAGTATTTT. This sequence encodes CSVPLAGGSDTQYF.

The chain carries TRBV19 and TRBJ1-5; TRBD1 aligns across 8 bases. V was clipped by 5 bases and J by 7 bases; unmatched bases: 13. This CDR3 spans 16 amino acids. The germline V gene encodes CDR1 LNHDA and CDR2 SQIVND (reference sequence). The DNA of the CDR3 is TGTGCCAGTAGTTCACACCGGGACAGGTCTGGGCAGCCCCAGCATTTT. Protein product: CASSSHRDRSGQPQHF.

The rearrangement joins TRBV10-3 to TRBJ2-1; 9 bases match TRBD2. Germline V gene sequence: CDR1 ENHRY, CDR2 SYGVKD. The CDR3 consists of 18 residues. V shed 4 bases, J shed 4 bases, and the junction held 14 bases outside the gene matches. The CDR3 DNA reads TGTGCCATCAGTGTTGAGGGAATAGCGGGAGCAGTTTACAATGAGCAGTTCTTC. Encoded protein: CAISVEGIAGAVYNEQFF.

This clone was observed a single time. The chain has TRBV19 and TRBJ2-7; 7 bases are a match to TRBD1. This CDR3 is 14 amino acids long. The J segment lost 1 base and the V segment lost 5 bases, leaving 5 bases of the junction unmatched. The germline CDR1 and CDR2 sequences are LNHDA and SQIVND (reference sequence). Here the CDR3 reads CASSSGQPSYEQYF. The CDR3 nucleotides are TGTGCCAGTAGTTCGGGACAGCCATCCTACGAGCAGTACTTC.

The sample holds one count of this clone. This chain joins TRBV6-5 and TRBJ1-1; D remains unclear. CDR1 is MNHEY, CDR2 SVGAGI, per germline. Trimming stripped 4 bases from V and 1 base from J, with 7 bases between. This CDR3 comprises 13 residues. The CDR3 is CASSFRGNTEAFF. The CDR3 coding sequence is TGTGCCAGCAGTTTCCGGGGGAACACTGAAGCTTTCTTT.

The rearrangement joins TRBV5-1 to TRBJ2-5, with 9 bases that match TRBD1. The CDR3 is made up of 16 amino acids. CDR1 and CDR2 (germline): SGHRS, YFSETQ. The V segment lost 5 bases and the J segment 2 bases; nucleotides outside the gene matches: 10. The CDR3 loop reads CASRTGGWAEQETQYF. Here the CDR3 DNA reads TGCGCCAGCAGAACAGGGGGCTGGGCCGAACAAGAGACCCAGTACTTC.

V is TRBV20-1 and J is TRBJ2-3, with no clear D. Trimming shortened V by 1 base and J by 6 bases, and 5 bases separated the two germline ends. The length of the CDR3 is 11 residues. Germline loops: CDR1 DFQATT, CDR2 SNEGSKA (reference sequence). CDR3 DNA: TGCAGTGCTAGAGCCGTGGATACGCAGTATTTT. It translates to CSARAVDTQYF.

This clone has a single count. J is TRBJ1-2 and V is TRBV29-1; D uncertain. Germline V CDR1 and CDR2: SQVTM, ANQGSEA. Between the trimmed V and J ends, which lost 3 bases and 4 bases, there was a span of 9 bases. The CDR3 extends over 12 amino acids. The CDR3 protein is CSVEGRFYGYTF. The CDR3, as DNA: TGCAGCGTTGAGGGCAGATTCTATGGCTACACCTTC.

This clone has only one observation. The V call is TRBV28, the J call TRBJ1-1; a possible D gene is TRBD1 (5 bases). The CDR3 has 14 amino acids. Trimming pared 6 bases from V and 0 bases from J, leaving 11 bases between. Germline CDR1 and CDR2: MDHEN and SYDVKM. CDR3 in DNA: TGTGCCAGCAGAAGAGACAGAGTGAACACTGAAGCTTTCTTT. Translation: CASRRDRVNTEAFF.

V usage is TRBV5-6 and J usage is TRBJ1-3, with 8 bases that match TRBD1. Trimming took 4 bases from V and 7 from J; bases not matched to a gene: 7. CDR1 SGHDT and CDR2 YYEEEE come from the germline V gene. This CDR3 is 14 amino acids long. The CDR3 nucleotides are TGTGCCAGCAGCACAGGGGGAGCAGGGAACACCATATATTTT. Translating it yields CASSTGGAGNTIYF.

The rearrangement joins TRBV28 to TRBJ1-3; D might be TRBD1 (5 bases). Germline loops: CDR1 MDHEN, CDR2 SYDVKM. With 5 bases removed from V and 0 bases from J, the gap between germline ends came to 11 bases. This CDR3 comprises 15 residues. Here the CDR3 reads CASSTLGGSGNTIYF. The CDR3 DNA reads TGTGCCAGCAGTACTTTGGGGGGCTCTGGAAACACCATATATTTT.

This chain connects TRBV5-1 to TRBJ2-7; D possibly corresponds to TRBD1 (6 bases). V dropped 0 bases and J dropped 6 bases, with 13 bases sitting between them. Germline V gene lookup returns CDR1 SGHRS and CDR2 YFSETQ. The CDR3 contains 14 residues. CDR3 region: CASSLVQGSGEQYF. CDR3 sequence (DNA): TGCGCCAGCAGCTTGGTCCAGGGGTCGGGCGAGCAGTACTTC.

The rearrangement uses TRBV18 and TRBJ2-7, with 10 bases aligning to TRBD1. Trimming at V came to 6 bases and at J to 6 bases, leaving 14 bases not matched to a gene. CDR1 KGHSH and CDR2 LQKENI come from the germline V gene. The CDR3 length is 16 residues. CDR3 in amino acids: CASSAIPTGTGVEQYF. CDR3 coding DNA: TGTGCCAGCTCGGCCATCCCTACCGGGACAGGGGTCGAGCAGTACTTC.

This clone appeared a few times. The chain employs TRBV2 and TRBJ1-4; 8 bases match TRBD1. J was trimmed by 4 bases and V by 8 bases; bases with no gene match: 9. Germline loops: CDR1 SNHLY, CDR2 FYNNEI. This CDR3 is built from 15 residues. The CDR3 loop is CASQLPGQVNEKLFF. The CDR3 coding sequence is TGTGCCAGCCAACTTCCGGGACAGGTTAATGAAAAACTGTTTTTT.